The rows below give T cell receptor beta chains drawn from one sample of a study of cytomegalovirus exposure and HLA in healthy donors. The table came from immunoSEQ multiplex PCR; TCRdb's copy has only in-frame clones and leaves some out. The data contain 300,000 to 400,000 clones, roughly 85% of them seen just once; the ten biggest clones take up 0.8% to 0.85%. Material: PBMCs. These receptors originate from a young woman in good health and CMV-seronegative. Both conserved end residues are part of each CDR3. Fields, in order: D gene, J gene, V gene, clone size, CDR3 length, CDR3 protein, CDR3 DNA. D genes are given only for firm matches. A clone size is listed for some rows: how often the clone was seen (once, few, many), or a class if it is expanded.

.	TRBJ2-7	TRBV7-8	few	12	CASSSTEPEQYF	TGTGCCAGCAGCTCCACCGAGCCCGAGCAGTACTTC
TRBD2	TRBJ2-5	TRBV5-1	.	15	CASSFRREGQETQYF	TGCGCCAGCAGCTTTCGGCGGGAGGGCCAGGAGACCCAGTACTTC
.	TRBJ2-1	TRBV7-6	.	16	CASSFSGAITYNEQFF	TGTGCCAGCAGCTTTAGCGGAGCCATCACCTACAATGAGCAGTTCTTC
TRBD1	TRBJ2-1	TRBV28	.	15	CASSRGTGGRNEQFF	TGTGCCAGCAGCCGAGGGACAGGGGGTCGGAATGAGCAGTTCTTC
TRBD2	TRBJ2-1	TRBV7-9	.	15	CASSRTSGVGNEQFF	TGTGCCAGCAGCCGGACTAGCGGGGTTGGTAATGAGCAGTTCTTC
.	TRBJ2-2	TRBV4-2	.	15	CASSQDQVATGELFF	TGTGCCAGCAGCCAAGATCAGGTCGCAACCGGGGAGCTGTTTTTT
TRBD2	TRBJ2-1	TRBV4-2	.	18	CASSQGASAAGKHNEQFF	TGTGCCAGCAGCCAAGGGGCGTCTGCAGCGGGGAAACACAATGAGCAGTTCTTC
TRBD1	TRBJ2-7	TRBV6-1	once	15	CASSADRARTYEQYF	TGTGCCAGCAGTGCTGACAGGGCCCGCACCTACGAGCAGTACTTC
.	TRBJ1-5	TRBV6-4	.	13	CATSPGANQPQHF	TGTGCCACCTCACCAGGCGCCAATCAGCCCCAGCATTTT
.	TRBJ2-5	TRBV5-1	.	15	CASSDQRGHRETQYF	TGCGCCAGCAGTGACCAACGGGGACACCGAGAGACCCAGTACTTC
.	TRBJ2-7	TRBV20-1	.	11	CSARSLYEQYF	TGCAGTGCTAGATCCCTCTACGAGCAGTACTTC
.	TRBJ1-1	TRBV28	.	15	CASSAQGRGNTEAFF	TGTGCCAGCAGTGCACAGGGTCGGGGGAACACTGAAGCTTTCTTT
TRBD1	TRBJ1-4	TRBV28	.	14	CASRWTGRNEKLFF	TGTGCCAGCAGGTGGACAGGGAGAAATGAAAAACTGTTTTTT
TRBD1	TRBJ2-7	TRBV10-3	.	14	CAIRQTGTAYEQYF	TGTGCCATCAGACAGACCGGGACAGCCTACGAGCAGTACTTC
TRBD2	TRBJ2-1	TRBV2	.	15	CASSALGGSPHEQFF	TGTGCCAGCAGTGCCCTAGGCGGGAGTCCCCATGAGCAGTTCTTC
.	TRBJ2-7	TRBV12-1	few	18	CASSLGTSGRFDSYEQYF	TGTGCCAGCAGCTTGGGGACTAGCGGGAGATTTGACTCCTACGAGCAGTACTTC